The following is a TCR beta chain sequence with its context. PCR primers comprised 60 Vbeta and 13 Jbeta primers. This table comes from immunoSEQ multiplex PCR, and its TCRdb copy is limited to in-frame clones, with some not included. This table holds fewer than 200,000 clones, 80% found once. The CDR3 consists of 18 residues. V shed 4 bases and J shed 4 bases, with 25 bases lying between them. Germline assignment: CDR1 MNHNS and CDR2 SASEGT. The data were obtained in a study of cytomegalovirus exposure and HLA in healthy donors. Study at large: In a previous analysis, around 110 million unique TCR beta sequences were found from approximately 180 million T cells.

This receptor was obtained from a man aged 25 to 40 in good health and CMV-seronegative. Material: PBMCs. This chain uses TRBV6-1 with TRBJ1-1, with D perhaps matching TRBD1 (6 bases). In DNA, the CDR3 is TGTGCCAGCAGTGCCCCACATAAACAGGGCCCGACGCTCACTGAAGCTTTCTTT. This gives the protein CASSAPHKQGPTLTEAFF.